A single sample gave rise to the 10 T cell receptor beta chains below, sequenced in a study of human T cells and chemical hapten exposure (dated by TCRdb to the early 2020s). The time point tag for this specimen amounts to: patch test 1, 2 weeks after DPC sensitization. In light of the paper, this sample's treatment or condition label describes: therapeutic diphenylcyclopropenone sensitization with weekly scalp DPC. The protocol used for the library was RACE. The listed sequencing device is NextSeq 500. TCRdb reprocessed the public reads (quality trimming at Q25 with fastp, clone calling with MiXCR) and kept in-frame beta chains. Rows matching on CDR3 protein sequence are summarized as one entry with the most common DNA and genes. For this sample there are about 120,000 distinct CDR3 sequences; 9% to 13% appear just once. The top ten hold approximately 1.5% of the sample. The sequenced sample was whole blood, obtained in connection with sensitization to the hapten diphenylcyclopropenone (DPC). The receptors originated from a woman in her 50s with alopecia areata. Some clones in this sample may be carry-over from other donors' samples.

The V call is TRBV20-1, the J call TRBJ2-1, with 9 bases matching TRBD1. The germline CDR1 and CDR2 sequences are DFQATT and SNEGSKA (reference sequence). This CDR3 has 17 amino acids. The V and J ends lost 0 bases and 9 bases, in that order; junction bases with no gene match: 15. The CDR3 region has the DNA TGCAGTGCTAGAGATACGGCGCGGGACAGGGCTATTAGTGAGCAGTTCTTC. The encoded protein is CSARDTARDRAISEQFF.

V is TRBV29-1 and J is TRBJ1-1; D remains ambiguous. V was trimmed by 0 bases and J by 9 bases, leaving 11 bases between them. This CDR3 spans 12 amino acids. CDR1 is SQVTM, CDR2 ANQGSEA, per germline. For the CDR3, the DNA is TGCAGCGTTGAAGATAGCTTGCCAAAAGCTTTCTTT. Translated: CSVEDSLPKAFF.

This clonotype was observed a handful of times. The chain joins TRBV18 to TRBJ1-5; D call uncertain. This CDR3 comprises 17 residues. Germline CDR1 KGHSH, CDR2 LQKENI. Trimming removed 3 bases at V and 0 bases at J, with 15 bases between. As DNA, the CDR3 is TGTGCCAGCTCACCCAACGACGGACTCTATAGCAATCAGCCCCAGCATTTT. Its translation is CASSPNDGLYSNQPQHF. The whole variable domain, remainder taken from reference TRBV18 and TRBJ1-5, is NAGVMQNPRHLVRRRGQEARLRCSPMKGHSHVYWYRQLPEEGLKFMVYLQKENIIDESGMPKERFSAEFPKEGPSILRIQQVVRGDSAAYFCASSPNDGLYSNQPQHFGDGTRLSIL.

The sample holds many counts of this clonotype. The chain couples TRBV28 to TRBJ2-7, with 8 bases aligning to TRBD2. This CDR3 is 15 amino acids long. CDR1 MDHEN and CDR2 SYDVKM come from the germline V gene. The junction had 9 bases not matched to a gene; V was cut back by 6 bases and J by 2 bases. DNA of the CDR3: TGTGCCAGCAGCCCTAGACTAGCGCTTACCTACGAGCAGTACTTC. This codes for CASSPRLALTYEQYF.

The sample holds many counts of this clonotype. The chain is built from TRBV4-3 and TRBJ1-6; D is undetermined. Trimming took 1 base from V and 9 from J, leaving 7 bases between them. CDR3 length equals 13 residues. CDR1 and CDR2 from the germline V gene are LGHNA and YSLEER. The CDR3 sequence is CASSQVTGSPLHF. The CDR3 DNA reads TGCGCCAGCAGCCAAGTGACGGGTTCACCCCTCCACTTT.

The chain is built from TRBV2 and TRBJ2-1; 7 bases align to TRBD2. The V gene's germline CDR1 is SNHLY and CDR2 FYNNEI. V shed 6 bases, J shed 7 bases, and the junction held 9 bases outside the gene matches. This CDR3 is built from 14 residues. CDR3 region: CASRRRAGGNEQFF. The DNA of the CDR3 is TGTGCCAGCAGGCGGAGGGCCGGGGGGAATGAGCAGTTCTTC.

This chain connects TRBV28 to TRBJ2-5; D ambiguous. The germline gives CDR1 MDHEN, CDR2 SYDVKM. Trimming shortened V by 7 bases and J by 0 bases, and 6 bases separated the two germline ends. The CDR3 has 12 residues. Here the CDR3 DNA reads TGTGCCAGCACCGACAACCAAGAGACCCAGTACTTC. As protein: CASTDNQETQYF.

This clonotype has a count of ten or more. CDR3 sequence (DNA): TGCAGCGTTGAATCCTACTCTGGGGCCAACGTCCTGACTTTC. Translating it yields CSVESYSGANVLTF. The chain joins TRBV29-1 to TRBJ2-6; no definite D call. The CDR3 loop spans 14 amino acids. With 2 bases removed from V and 0 bases from J, the gap between germline ends came to 5 bases. From germline, CDR1 is SQVTM and CDR2 ANQGSEA.

There are many counts of this clonotype. The chain combines TRBV7-9 with TRBJ2-7; 8 positions match TRBD2. From germline, CDR1 is SEHNR and CDR2 FQNEAQ (reference sequence). This CDR3 has 15 amino acids. V was pared by 1 base and J by 7 bases, with 9 bases of the junction left unmatched. Written as DNA, the CDR3 is TGTGCCAGCAGCTTAGGCTCTAGCGGGTCTGGAGAGCAGTACTTC. Its protein product is CASSLGSSGSGEQYF. The whole variable domain, filled in from reference TRBV7-9 and TRBJ2-7, reads DTGVSQNPRHKITKRGQNVTFRCDPISEHNRLYWYRQTLGQGPEFLTYFQNEAQLEKSRLLSDRFSAERPKGSFSTLEIQRTEQGDSAMYLCASSLGSSGSGEQYFGPGTRLTVT.

The V and J genes are TRBV4-3 and TRBJ2-6, with D hard to call. V was shortened by 3 bases and J by 0 bases, with 18 bases between the two germline ends. The germline CDR1 and CDR2 sequences are LGHNA and YSLEER. The CDR3 loop spans 19 amino acids. The CDR3 here is CASSHHTRSSNSGANVLTF. The CDR3 nucleotides are TGCGCCAGCAGCCACCATACACGATCCTCGAACTCTGGGGCCAACGTCCTGACTTTC.